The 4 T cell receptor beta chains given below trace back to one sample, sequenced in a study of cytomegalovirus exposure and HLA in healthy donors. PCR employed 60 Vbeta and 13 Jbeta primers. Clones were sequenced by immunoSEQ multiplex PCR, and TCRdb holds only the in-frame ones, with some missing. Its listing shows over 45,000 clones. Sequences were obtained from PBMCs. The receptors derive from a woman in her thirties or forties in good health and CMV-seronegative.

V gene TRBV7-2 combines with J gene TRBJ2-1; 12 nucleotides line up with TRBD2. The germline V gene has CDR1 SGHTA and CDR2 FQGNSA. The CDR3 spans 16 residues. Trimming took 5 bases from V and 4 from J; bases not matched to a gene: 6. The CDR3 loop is CASSPRLAGVYNEQFF. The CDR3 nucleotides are TGTGCCAGCAGCCCCAGACTAGCGGGGGTTTACAATGAGCAGTTCTTC.

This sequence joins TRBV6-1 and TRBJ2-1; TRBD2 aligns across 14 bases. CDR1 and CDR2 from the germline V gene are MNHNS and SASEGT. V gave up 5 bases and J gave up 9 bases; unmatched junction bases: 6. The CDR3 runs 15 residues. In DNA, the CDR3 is TGTGCCAGCAGTCCGGGACTAGCGGGAGAGCCTGAGCAGTTCTTC. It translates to CASSPGLAGEPEQFF.

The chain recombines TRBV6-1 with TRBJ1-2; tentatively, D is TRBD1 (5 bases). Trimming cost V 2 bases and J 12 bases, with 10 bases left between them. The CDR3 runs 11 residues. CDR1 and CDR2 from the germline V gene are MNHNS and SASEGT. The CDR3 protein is CASSEWGGNTF. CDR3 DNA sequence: TGTGCCAGCAGTGAATGGGGGGGAAACACCTTC.

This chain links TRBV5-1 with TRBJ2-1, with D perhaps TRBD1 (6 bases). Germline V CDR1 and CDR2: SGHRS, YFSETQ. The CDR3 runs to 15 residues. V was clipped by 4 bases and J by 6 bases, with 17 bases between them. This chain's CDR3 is CASSEYLRGVNEQFF. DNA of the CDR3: TGCGCCAGCAGCGAATATCTCAGGGGAGTCAATGAGCAGTTCTTC.